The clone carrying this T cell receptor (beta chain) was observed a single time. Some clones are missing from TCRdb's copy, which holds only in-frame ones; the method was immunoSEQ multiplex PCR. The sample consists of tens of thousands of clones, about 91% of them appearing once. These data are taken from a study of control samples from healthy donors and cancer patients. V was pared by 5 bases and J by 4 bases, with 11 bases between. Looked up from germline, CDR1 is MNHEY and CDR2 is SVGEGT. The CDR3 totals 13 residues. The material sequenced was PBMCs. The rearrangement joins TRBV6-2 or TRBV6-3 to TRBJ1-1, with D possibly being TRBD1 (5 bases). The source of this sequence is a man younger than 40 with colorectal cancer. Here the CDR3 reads CASSKEGSTEAFF. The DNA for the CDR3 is TGTGCCAGCAGTAAGGAGGGGAGCACTGAAGCTTTCTTT.